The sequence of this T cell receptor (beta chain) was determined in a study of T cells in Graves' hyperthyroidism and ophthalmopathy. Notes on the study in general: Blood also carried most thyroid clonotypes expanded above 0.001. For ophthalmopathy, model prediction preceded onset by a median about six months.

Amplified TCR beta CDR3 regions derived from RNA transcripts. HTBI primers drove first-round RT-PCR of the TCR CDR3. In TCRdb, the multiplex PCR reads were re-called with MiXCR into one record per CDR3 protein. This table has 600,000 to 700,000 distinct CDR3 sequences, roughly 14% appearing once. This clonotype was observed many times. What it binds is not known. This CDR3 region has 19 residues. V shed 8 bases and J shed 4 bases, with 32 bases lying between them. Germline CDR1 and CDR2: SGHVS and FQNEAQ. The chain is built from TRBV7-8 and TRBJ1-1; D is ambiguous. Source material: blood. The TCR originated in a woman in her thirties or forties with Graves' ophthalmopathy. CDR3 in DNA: TGTGCCAGCTTCCCTCATCGGGCCAGCAATAATATGAGAGGCACTGAAGCTTTCTTT. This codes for CASFPHRASNNMRGTEAFF. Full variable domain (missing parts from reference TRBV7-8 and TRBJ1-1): GAGVSQSPRYKVAKRGQDVALRCDPISGHVSLFWYQQALGQGPEFLTYFQNEAQLDKSGLPSDRFFAERPEGSVSTLKIQRTQQEDSAVYLCASFPHRASNNMRGTEAFFGQGTRLTVV.